This T cell receptor beta chain was identified in a study of CD8+ T cells in alopecia areata (dated by TCRdb to 2017 to 2018). The study in broad terms: Treated patients were enrolled in an open-label pilot trial of oral tofacitinib at 5 to 10 mg twice daily for moderate-to-severe alopecia areata. RNA came from the PAXgene miRNA kit for fixed scalp, the miRNeasy kit for PBMCs, and the RNeasy kit for mouse skin. Tofacitinib was administered for 6 to 18 months, and 6 months of follow-up off drug were then conducted to assess delayed response and recurrence. In treated patients, disease severity was measured using the SALT score, which gives the percentage of scalp surface area affected. To study T cell clonal expansion in alopecia areata, the researchers applied high-throughput TCRbeta sequencing to both the C3H/HeJ mouse model and human patients. On the human side, TCRbeta sequencing was run on scalp tissue and on sorted CD4+ and CD8+ peripheral blood T cells from healthy controls and from alopecia areata patients with either patchy or totalis/universalis disease. Biopsies were taken from tofacitinib-treated patients at baseline and again at 4 and 24 weeks into treatment, and several of those patients also had a later scalp biopsy. Amplification of TCRbeta CDR3 regions was done by immunoSEQ multiplex PCR using 35 Vbeta forward primers and 13 Jbeta reverse primers. Scalp clonality was compared across normal scalp (n=4), patchy alopecia areata scalp (n=8), and alopecia totalis/universalis scalp (n=8). Results the study describes overall, beyond this receptor: Unlike mouse skin, which is dominated by gammadelta T cells, normal human skin has resident alphabeta T cells that are also sequenced, and this complicates analysis of the scalp TCR repertoire. During tofacitinib treatment, many expanded lesional clones stuck around in both scalp and blood, and this persistence may partly explain why relapse happens after treatment is stopped. Compared with normal scalp, lesional scalp, particularly in alopecia totalis/universalis, had higher clonality and more expanded CD8+ clones, which suggests antigenic drive. Shared TCR sequences between patients were less evident than in mice, which may be partly attributable to HLA diversity in the patient population. Scalp clonality and the number of expanded CD8+ clones among the top 100 scalp clones were significantly decreased by tofacitinib. Because the treated cohort was small and included a single nonresponder, larger studies are needed to assess links between baseline CD8+ expansion and response.

The germline V gene yields SGHRS for CDR1 and YFSETQ for CDR2. V is pared back by 4 bases and J by 8 bases, with 18 bases lying between the germline termini. Reading from cysteine to phenylalanine, the CDR3 counts 14 amino acids. The CDR3 DNA has 42 bases and is translated from base 1. Libraries came from the immunoSEQ multiplex PCR assay. To provide template for TCR sequencing, every sample had RNA extracted and reverse transcribed into cDNA. SuperScript III was used for first-strand cDNA synthesis, primed with a 2:1 mix of oligo-dT and random hexamers. Amplification bias was assessed with a synthetic immune receptor repertoire, and residual bias was removed computationally. The published analysis was carried out like this. After raw reads were preprocessed to remove errors, the CDR3 was defined following IMGT conventions as running from the conserved cysteine to phenylalanine. Clonality was calculated as 1 minus Shannon entropy normalized by log2 of the number of productive unique TCRs. CD4 or CD8 identity of scalp clones was inferred by cross-referencing scalp TCRbeta sequences with sorted blood CD4 and CD8 repertoires. The table comes from immuneACCESS by way of TCRdb, which keeps in-frame sequences with V and J called. Part of the clones is missing from these tables; in studies checked, under half for an unresolved V gene and the rest for unknown reasons. D and trimming were read from the DNA, whereas the V and J calls and clone size are those reported in that table. The sample data list some 220,000 clones, and less than 75% of these were observed just once. Of the sample, 1.6% is held by the ten largest clones.

What this sample's time point label stands for: less than five weeks on oral tofacitinib. The treatment or condition label, as the study defines it: oral pan-JAK inhibitor, 5-10 mg twice daily. Peripheral blood and lesional scalp punch biopsies were obtained from patients with alopecia areata. PBMCs were isolated by density centrifugation and stained for CD3, CD4 and CD8, after which CD4+ and CD8+ T cells were sorted on a FACSAria. For this clone: Its antigen is still unknown. Nothing much larger sits one base from this clone, and base qualities are not available.

This receptor was identified in a human donor with alopecia areata. Here the sequenced sample was CD4+ T cells sorted from blood, taken at week 4, from a patient treated with tofacitinib. In this chain, TRBV5-1 is recombined with TRBJ1-2; a weak D assignment points to TRBD1 (6 bases agree). The CDR3 corresponds to CASSLEGGSGGYTF. In nucleotide form, the sequence is TGCGCCAGCAGCCTGGAGGGGGGCTCGGGAGGCTACACCTTC.